The 12 T cell receptor beta chains below all came from one sample that was sequenced in a study of CXCR3-negative and CXCR3-positive naive CD8 T cells. Overall study findings and caveats: Naive cells that were CXCR3-positive had more hydrophobic TRB CDR3s (compared with CXCR3-negative naive cells).

These TCRs' antigens remain unknown. All TRB cDNA libraries came from 5' RACE performed with UMI labels. TCRdb reanalyzed the 5' RACE reads, giving one entry per CDR3 protein sequence and no DNA. This repertoire includes about 92,000 distinct CDR3 sequences. Sequenced material: naive CXCR3+ CD8+ T cells from blood. The subset denotes: CD45RO-CCR7+CD27+CD95- naive CD8+ T cells expressing CXCR3 (TNR3+). These receptor sequences come from a human donor in good health. Some clones in this sample may be carry-over from other donors' samples.

This sequence joins TRBV20-1 and TRBJ1-5; TCRdb's D gene call, TRBD1, goes unchecked for lack of DNA. CDR3 size: 15 residues. Per germline, CDR1 DFQATT and CDR2 SNEGSKA (reference sequence). The CDR3 is CSAREGTGGGQPQHF.

This chain connects TRBV7-9 to TRBJ2-6; TCRdb's assignment of TRBD1 cannot be checked, as there is no DNA. The CDR3 runs to 18 residues. Per germline, CDR1 SEHNR and CDR2 FQNEAQ (reference sequence). Here the CDR3 reads CASSLAAEAPSGANVLTF.

The V call is TRBV9, the J call TRBJ2-5; there is no DNA to check the TCRdb D call of TRBD2. Germline CDR1 is SGDLS and CDR2 is YYNGEE. This CDR3 contains 13 residues. CDR3 in amino acids: CASSRLPQETQYF.

J is TRBJ1-5 and V is TRBV5-4. The CDR3 runs 13 residues. The V gene's germline CDR1 is SGHNT and CDR2 YYREEE (reference sequence). CDR3 region: CATHQDSNQPQHF.

The chain couples TRBV3-1 to TRBJ2-2. The germline V gene has CDR1 LGHDT and CDR2 YNNKEL (reference sequence). This CDR3 contains 13 residues. This CDR3 reads CASSPGDTGELFF.

The V gene is TRBV4-3, the J gene TRBJ2-2. The germline CDR1 and CDR2 sequences are LGHNA and YSLEER. The CDR3 has 13 residues. CDR3 residues: CASSHGETGELFF.

This chain connects TRBV29-1 to TRBJ2-7; TCRdb indicates TRBD1, and absent DNA this call remains unverified. The CDR3 extends over 15 amino acids. Germline assignment: CDR1 SQVTM and CDR2 ANQGSEA. The CDR3 is CSVEDWTGTGDEQYF.

V is TRBV6-5 and J is TRBJ2-7; TCRdb's D gene call, TRBD1, goes unchecked for lack of DNA. The length of the CDR3 is 13 residues. Per germline, CDR1 MNHEY and CDR2 SVGAGI. The CDR3: CASTSPPYYEQYF.

The chain combines TRBV5-1 with TRBJ2-5. This CDR3 region has 14 residues. Germline CDR1 is SGHRS and CDR2 is YFSETQ. The chain's CDR3 is CASSSRRNQETQYF.

The rearrangement uses TRBV3-1 and TRBJ2-1. The CDR3 runs to 14 residues. Germline values: CDR1 LGHDT, CDR2 YNNKEL (reference sequence). The chain's CDR3 is CASSQIPGHDEQFF.

The gene calls are TRBV12-3 or TRBV12-4 and TRBJ2-3; TCRdb's assignment of TRBD2 cannot be checked, as there is no DNA. The CDR3 is 12 residues long. The CDR3 region is CASERGTDTQYF.

V and J are TRBV29-1 and TRBJ2-2; TCRdb's D call of TRBD1 is untestable without DNA. Looked up from germline, CDR1 is SQVTM and CDR2 is ANQGSEA. The CDR3 covers 15 residues. CDR3 residues: CSVVGLESAGGELFF.